This T cell receptor beta chain was identified during a study of blood T cell repertoires in COVID-19. For the study at large: Samples came from the United States, Italy and Spain, spanning acute and convalescent COVID-19. In each case, the material was cDNA or gDNA derived from T cells, B-cell-depleted T cells, or PBMCs.

The V gene's germline CDR1 is SGHTA and CDR2 FQGTGA. The CDR3 totals 13 residues. V trimming: 8 bases; J trimming: 5 bases; junction bases outside the gene matches: 8. As originally analysed: Scientists estimated how many nucleated cells there were by amplifying reference gene primers. Only in-frame clones appear in the TCRdb table, and some are missing; sequencing was by immunoSEQ multiplex PCR. V and J calls and clone size are as listed in that table; D and trimming were resolved from the DNA. The sample yields 130,000 or so clones, roughly four fifths seen once. This clone was observed once. Specimen: peripheral blood. This chain links TRBV7-3 with TRBJ1-1, with 7 bases lining up with TRBD1. This clonotype originated in a woman between 55 and 75 years old with acute or convalescent COVID-19. The DNA for the CDR3 is TGTGCCAGCGGCCGACAGGGCTGGACTGAAGCTTTCTTT. Encoded protein: CASGRQGWTEAFF.